This T cell receptor (beta chain) was sequenced during a study of T-cell memory formation after mild COVID-19. Study findings and constraints: There were some responding clones in pre-infection memory, which suggested that cross-reactive memory had joined. Mainly CM and EM harbored the contracting CD4+ clones; mainly EMRA harbored the CD8+ ones. The authors left the SARS-CoV-2 specificity of second-wave clones peaking on day 37 unconfirmed.

TCRdb called the 5' RACE reads again in MiXCR, with one record for every CDR3 protein. This sample has fewer than 450,000 distinct CDR3 sequences, with more than 20% found just once. This clonotype was counted at least ten times. Its antigen is still unknown. Germline CDR1 is SGHRS and CDR2 is YFSETQ. The CDR3 length is 16 residues. The V end lost 4 bases, the J end lost 9 bases, and 23 bases lay between the germline ends. The TCR comes from an adult woman who had mild COVID-19 (a few samples of this study predate the infection). Cell type and time point are not known. Input material: PBMCs or a T cell subset sorted from them (not recorded which). The chain links TRBV5-1 to TRBJ2-1; D might be TRBD2 (7 bases). The CDR3 protein is CASSLRTGGGIGEQFF. In DNA, the CDR3 is TGCGCCAGCAGCCTAAGAACGGGGGGCGGGATCGGTGAGCAGTTCTTC.